Below, 10 T cell receptor beta chains from the same sample are listed, as sequenced in a study of shared clonotypes between healthy human individuals. Profiled with immunoSEQ multiplex PCR; TCRdb holds only in-frame clones, not every one. There are some 2,400,000 clones in the sample; more than 90% occur only once, and roughly 0.13% lies in the top ten. Material: naive CD4+ T cells sorted from blood. Subset specified: CD45RA+ positively selected. The receptor set was obtained from a man aged 18 to 35 in good health.

The gene calls are TRBV19 and TRBJ1-2; 8 bases are a match to TRBD1. Trimming removed 6 bases from V and 8 bases from J; junction bases left unmatched: 8. The CDR3 is 13 amino acids. Germline-derived CDR1 and CDR2 are LNHDA and SQIVND (reference sequence). The CDR3 is CASSLGTGGGYTF. The CDR3 coding sequence is TGTGCCAGTAGCCTCGGGACAGGAGGAGGCTACACCTTC.

J is TRBJ1-1 and V is TRBV5-1, with D possibly matching TRBD1 (6 bases). V shed 4 bases and J shed 6 bases, with 13 bases lying between them. Germline-derived CDR1 and CDR2 are SGHRS and YFSETQ. The CDR3 spans 13 residues. Here the CDR3 reads CASSGGQVPEAFF. The CDR3 nucleotides are TGCGCCAGCAGCGGGGGACAAGTCCCTGAAGCTTTCTTT.

V is TRBV4-1 and J is TRBJ2-7; D gene unclear. V dropped 1 base and J dropped 0 bases, with 10 bases sitting between them. CDR1 is MGHRA, CDR2 YSYEKL, per germline. This CDR3 spans 15 amino acids. The DNA for the CDR3 is TGCGCCAGCAGCCAAGGAGTCCGGAGCTCCTACGAGCAGTACTTC. Protein: CASSQGVRSSYEQYF.

The gene calls are TRBV7-9 and TRBJ2-5; perhaps TRBD1 as D (6 bases). The CDR3 has 13 amino acids. Trimming cost V 6 bases and J 5 bases, with 13 bases left between them. CDR1 SEHNR and CDR2 FQNEAQ come from the germline V gene (reference sequence). CDR3 nucleotide sequence: TGTGCCAGCAGTTATACAGGGCTGGAGACCCAGTACTTC. Residues: CASSYTGLETQYF.

The gene calls are TRBV7-2 and TRBJ2-3, with TRBD2 matching over 8 bases. The CDR3 has 14 residues. Per germline, CDR1 SGHTA and CDR2 FQGNSA. Trimming removed 6 bases from V and 6 bases from J; junction bases left unmatched: 8. The CDR3 loop is CASRGTSQGDTQYF. The CDR3 DNA follows: TGTGCCAGCAGAGGGACTAGTCAGGGTGATACGCAGTATTTT.

The V call is TRBV7-6, the J call TRBJ2-2; D remains ambiguous. Germline V CDR1 and CDR2: SGHVS, FNYEAQ. The CDR3 is 13 residues long. V lost 5 bases and J 7 bases, leaving 11 bases between the germline ends. The CDR3 coding sequence is TGTGCCAGCAGCCTCCGCCCGGGCGGGGAGCTGTTTTTT. Translating it yields CASSLRPGGELFF.

This chain uses TRBV29-1 with TRBJ1-4, with no clear D. Germline V gene sequence: CDR1 SQVTM, CDR2 ANQGSEA. The CDR3 totals 13 residues. Trimming removed 4 bases from V and 4 bases from J, with 10 bases in between. CDR3 in amino acids: CSVAGLINEKLFF. In DNA form, the CDR3 reads TGCAGCGTTGCCGGCCTAATTAATGAAAAACTGTTTTTT.

The sample holds one count of this clone. V and J are TRBV27 and TRBJ2-5, with 9 bases matching TRBD2. With 6 bases clipped from V and 4 bases from J, the junction kept 6 bases outside the gene matches. CDR1 is MNHEY and CDR2 is SMNVEV in the germline V gene (reference sequence). The CDR3 is 14 residues long. For the CDR3, the DNA is TGTGCCAGCAGGCTAGCGGGGAACGGAGAGACCCAGTACTTC. It is translated as CASRLAGNGETQYF.

As DNA, the CDR3 is TGTGCCATGGGTACAGGGGGTTGGGCGCAGTATTTT. It is translated as CAMGTGGWAQYF. The chain employs TRBV10-3 and TRBJ2-3; TRBD1 matches 8 bases. The CDR3 has 12 amino acids. Unmatched junction bases numbered 9, after V lost 9 bases and J lost 10 bases. The germline V gene encodes CDR1 ENHRY and CDR2 SYGVKD.

This clone was recorded only once. J is TRBJ2-1 and V is TRBV18, with D perhaps matching TRBD2 (5 bases). The CDR3 contains 15 residues. V lost 3 bases and J 9 bases, leaving 18 bases between the germline ends. Looked up from germline, CDR1 is KGHSH and CDR2 is LQKENI. CDR3 nucleotide sequence: TGTGCCAGCTCACCTGCGGAGGTCGGTGGCGGTGAGCAGTTCTTC. The encoded protein is CASSPAEVGGGEQFF. The entire variable domain, with the rest obtained from reference TRBV18 and TRBJ2-1, is as follows: NAGVMQNPRHLVRRRGQEARLRCSPMKGHSHVYWYRQLPEEGLKFMVYLQKENIIDESGMPKERFSAEFPKEGPSILRIQQVVRGDSAAYFCASSPAEVGGGEQFFGPGTRLTVL.